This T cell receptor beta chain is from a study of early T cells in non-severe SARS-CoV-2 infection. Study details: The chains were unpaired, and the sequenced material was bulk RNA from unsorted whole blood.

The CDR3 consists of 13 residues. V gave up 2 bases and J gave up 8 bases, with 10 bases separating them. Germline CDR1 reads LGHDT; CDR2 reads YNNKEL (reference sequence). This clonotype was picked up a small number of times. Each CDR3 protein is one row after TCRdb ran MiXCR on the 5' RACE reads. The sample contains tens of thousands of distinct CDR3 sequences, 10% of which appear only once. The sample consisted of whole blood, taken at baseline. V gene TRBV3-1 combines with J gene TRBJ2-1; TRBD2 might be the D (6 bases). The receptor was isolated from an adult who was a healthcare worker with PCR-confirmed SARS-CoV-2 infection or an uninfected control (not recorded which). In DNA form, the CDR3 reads TGTGCCAGCAGCCAATTACGGGGGTATGAGCAGTTCTTC. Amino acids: CASSQLRGYEQFF.